These 13 T cell receptor beta chains were sequenced from one sample in a study of CD8 T cells in ankylosing spondylitis. Study-level points and caveats: Blood of patients with ankylosing spondylitis appeared to be characterized by a TCR beta motif of fewer than 10 highly homologous variants.

TCRdb reprocessed the 5' RACE reads via MiXCR and lists one record per CDR3 protein. The sample records approximately 550,000 distinct CDR3 sequences, over 9.5% being singletons. Their antigen targets remain unknown. What was sequenced was blood, either unsorted or a sorted T cell fraction (not recorded which). These receptors were collected from a male donor with ankylosing spondylitis.

At least ten counts were recorded for this clonotype. This chain joins TRBV3-1 and TRBJ2-1; unclear D gene. The V gene's germline CDR1 is LGHDT and CDR2 YNNKEL (reference sequence). With 0 bases removed from V and 7 bases from J, the gap between germline ends came to 4 bases. The CDR3 loop spans 12 amino acids. CDR3 loop: CASSQDANEQFF. As DNA, the CDR3 is TGTGCCAGCAGCCAAGATGCGAATGAGCAGTTCTTC.

This clonotype was counted ten times or more. The chain carries TRBV7-7 and TRBJ2-1; TRBD1 might be the D (6 bases). Trimming removed 1 base from V and 10 bases from J, with 14 bases in between. Germline V lookup: CDR1 SSHAT, CDR2 FNYEAQ (reference sequence). The CDR3 is 14 amino acids. This CDR3 reads CASSLVHSQGEQFF. CDR3 coding DNA: TGTGCCAGCAGCTTAGTCCACTCTCAGGGGGAGCAGTTCTTC.

This clonotype occurred a few times. The chain joins TRBV20-1 to TRBJ1-4; D is ambiguous. CDR3 size: 12 residues. The germline gives CDR1 DFQATT, CDR2 SNEGSKA (reference sequence). V lost 3 bases and J 4 bases, leaving 6 bases between the germline ends. The CDR3 region has the DNA TGCAGTGCTAGGGATTATAATGAAAAACTGTTTTTT. This encodes CSARDYNEKLFF.

The gene calls are TRBV20-1 and TRBJ2-1; 10 bases are a match to TRBD2. Per germline, CDR1 DFQATT and CDR2 SNEGSKA (reference sequence). The CDR3 is 14 amino acids. With V trimmed by 6 bases and J by 3 bases, 5 bases remained unmatched. CDR3 protein: CSAWTSGVYNEQFF. CDR3 nucleotide sequence: TGCAGTGCCTGGACTAGCGGAGTCTACAATGAGCAGTTCTTC.

CDR3 sequence (DNA): TGCGCCAGCAGCCTATCGGGACCCACCTATGGCTACACCTTC. Its protein product is CASSLSGPTYGYTF. The chain couples TRBV5-1 to TRBJ1-2; D may be TRBD1 (5 bases). Trimming left V 4 bases short and J 4 bases short, with 14 bases between. From germline, CDR1 is SGHRS and CDR2 YFSETQ. This CDR3 has 14 amino acids.

The rearrangement uses TRBV24-1 and TRBJ2-7; TRBD2 is a possible D gene (6 bases). The CDR3 is 16 residues long. With 4 bases removed from V and 5 bases from J, the gap between germline ends came to 20 bases. Germline CDR1 and CDR2: KGHDR and SFDVKD. CDR3 nucleotides: TGTGCCACCAGTGACCCCCGGCTGGGGGACTTGAACGAGCAGTACTTC. Translating gives CATSDPRLGDLNEQYF.

This clonotype was seen a handful of times. DNA of the CDR3: TGCAGCGTCACCGGCGCGGGCACCGGGGAGCTGTTTTTT. Translating it yields CSVTGAGTGELFF. The chain is built from TRBV29-1 and TRBJ2-2, with D maybe TRBD2 (5 bases). With 6 bases removed from V and 4 bases from J, the gap between germline ends came to 12 bases. Germline CDR1 and CDR2: SQVTM and ANQGSEA. The CDR3 length is 13 residues.

The gene calls are TRBV18 and TRBJ1-1; 9 bases line up with TRBD1. J was trimmed by 6 bases and V by 3 bases; bases with no gene match: 2. CDR1 is KGHSH and CDR2 is LQKENI in the germline V gene. The CDR3 spans 13 residues. This chain's CDR3 is CASSPGTGPEAFF. The CDR3 DNA reads TGTGCCAGCTCACCCGGGACAGGGCCTGAAGCTTTCTTT.

The chain joins TRBV11-2 to TRBJ2-7; D unclear. Germline CDR1 SGHAT, CDR2 FQNNGV. The CDR3 extends over 14 amino acids. The ends were cut back, 1 base at V and 3 bases at J, with 10 bases in the middle. The CDR3 sequence is CASSLVHSGYEQYF. The CDR3, as DNA: TGTGCCAGCAGCTTAGTTCATAGTGGCTACGAGCAGTACTTC.

The rearrangement uses TRBV6-5 and TRBJ1-1, with 9 bases fitting TRBD1. The CDR3 consists of 12 residues. Trimming at V came to 4 bases and at J to 11 bases, leaving 5 bases not matched to a gene. CDR1 is MNHEY and CDR2 is SVGAGI in the germline V gene. CDR3 loop: CASSSPGTGAFF. In DNA form, the CDR3 reads TGTGCCAGCAGTTCCCCCGGGACAGGGGCTTTCTTT.

This clonotype was seen a handful of times. This CDR3 is CSVEAGGSYNEQFF. The CDR3 nucleotides read TGCAGCGTTGAAGCGGGAGGGTCCTACAATGAGCAGTTCTTC. J is TRBJ2-1 and V is TRBV29-1, with 8 bases identical to TRBD2. The CDR3 loop spans 14 amino acids. The V gene end was trimmed by 1 base and the J gene end by 1 base; junction bases not matched to a gene: 0. Germline CDR1 and CDR2: SQVTM and ANQGSEA.

In this sample, this clonotype turned up many times. The V and J genes are TRBV5-6 and TRBJ1-2; D not resolved. Germline CDR1 SGHDT, CDR2 YYEEEE. This CDR3 is 13 amino acids long. Trimming stripped 0 bases from V and 0 bases from J, with 3 bases between. CDR3 region: CASSLAANYGYTF. The CDR3 DNA is TGTGCCAGCAGCTTGGCAGCTAACTATGGCTACACCTTC.

The J gene is TRBJ2-4, the V gene TRBV21-1; TRBD1, the table's D call, was not compared with the DNA. TRBV21-1 counts as a pseudogene. The CDR3 is 17 amino acids. The CDR3 nucleotides are TGTGCCAGCAGCAACGGTCAGGGGGGATTAGCCAAAAACATTCAGTACTTC. Translated: CASSNGQGGLAKNIQYF.